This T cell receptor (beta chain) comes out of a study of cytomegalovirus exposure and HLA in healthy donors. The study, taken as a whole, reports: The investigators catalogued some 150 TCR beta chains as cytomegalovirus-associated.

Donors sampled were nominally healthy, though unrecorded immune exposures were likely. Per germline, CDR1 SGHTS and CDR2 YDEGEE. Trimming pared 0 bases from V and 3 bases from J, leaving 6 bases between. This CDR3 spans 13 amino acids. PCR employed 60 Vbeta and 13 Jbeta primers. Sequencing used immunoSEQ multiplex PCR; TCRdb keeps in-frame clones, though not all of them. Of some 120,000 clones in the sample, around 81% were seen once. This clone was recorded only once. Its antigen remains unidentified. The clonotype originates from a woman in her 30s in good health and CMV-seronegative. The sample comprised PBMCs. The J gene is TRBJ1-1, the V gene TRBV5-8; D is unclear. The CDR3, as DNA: TGTGCCAGCAGCTTGGAGAGGGACACTGAAGCTTTCTTT. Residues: CASSLERDTEAFF.